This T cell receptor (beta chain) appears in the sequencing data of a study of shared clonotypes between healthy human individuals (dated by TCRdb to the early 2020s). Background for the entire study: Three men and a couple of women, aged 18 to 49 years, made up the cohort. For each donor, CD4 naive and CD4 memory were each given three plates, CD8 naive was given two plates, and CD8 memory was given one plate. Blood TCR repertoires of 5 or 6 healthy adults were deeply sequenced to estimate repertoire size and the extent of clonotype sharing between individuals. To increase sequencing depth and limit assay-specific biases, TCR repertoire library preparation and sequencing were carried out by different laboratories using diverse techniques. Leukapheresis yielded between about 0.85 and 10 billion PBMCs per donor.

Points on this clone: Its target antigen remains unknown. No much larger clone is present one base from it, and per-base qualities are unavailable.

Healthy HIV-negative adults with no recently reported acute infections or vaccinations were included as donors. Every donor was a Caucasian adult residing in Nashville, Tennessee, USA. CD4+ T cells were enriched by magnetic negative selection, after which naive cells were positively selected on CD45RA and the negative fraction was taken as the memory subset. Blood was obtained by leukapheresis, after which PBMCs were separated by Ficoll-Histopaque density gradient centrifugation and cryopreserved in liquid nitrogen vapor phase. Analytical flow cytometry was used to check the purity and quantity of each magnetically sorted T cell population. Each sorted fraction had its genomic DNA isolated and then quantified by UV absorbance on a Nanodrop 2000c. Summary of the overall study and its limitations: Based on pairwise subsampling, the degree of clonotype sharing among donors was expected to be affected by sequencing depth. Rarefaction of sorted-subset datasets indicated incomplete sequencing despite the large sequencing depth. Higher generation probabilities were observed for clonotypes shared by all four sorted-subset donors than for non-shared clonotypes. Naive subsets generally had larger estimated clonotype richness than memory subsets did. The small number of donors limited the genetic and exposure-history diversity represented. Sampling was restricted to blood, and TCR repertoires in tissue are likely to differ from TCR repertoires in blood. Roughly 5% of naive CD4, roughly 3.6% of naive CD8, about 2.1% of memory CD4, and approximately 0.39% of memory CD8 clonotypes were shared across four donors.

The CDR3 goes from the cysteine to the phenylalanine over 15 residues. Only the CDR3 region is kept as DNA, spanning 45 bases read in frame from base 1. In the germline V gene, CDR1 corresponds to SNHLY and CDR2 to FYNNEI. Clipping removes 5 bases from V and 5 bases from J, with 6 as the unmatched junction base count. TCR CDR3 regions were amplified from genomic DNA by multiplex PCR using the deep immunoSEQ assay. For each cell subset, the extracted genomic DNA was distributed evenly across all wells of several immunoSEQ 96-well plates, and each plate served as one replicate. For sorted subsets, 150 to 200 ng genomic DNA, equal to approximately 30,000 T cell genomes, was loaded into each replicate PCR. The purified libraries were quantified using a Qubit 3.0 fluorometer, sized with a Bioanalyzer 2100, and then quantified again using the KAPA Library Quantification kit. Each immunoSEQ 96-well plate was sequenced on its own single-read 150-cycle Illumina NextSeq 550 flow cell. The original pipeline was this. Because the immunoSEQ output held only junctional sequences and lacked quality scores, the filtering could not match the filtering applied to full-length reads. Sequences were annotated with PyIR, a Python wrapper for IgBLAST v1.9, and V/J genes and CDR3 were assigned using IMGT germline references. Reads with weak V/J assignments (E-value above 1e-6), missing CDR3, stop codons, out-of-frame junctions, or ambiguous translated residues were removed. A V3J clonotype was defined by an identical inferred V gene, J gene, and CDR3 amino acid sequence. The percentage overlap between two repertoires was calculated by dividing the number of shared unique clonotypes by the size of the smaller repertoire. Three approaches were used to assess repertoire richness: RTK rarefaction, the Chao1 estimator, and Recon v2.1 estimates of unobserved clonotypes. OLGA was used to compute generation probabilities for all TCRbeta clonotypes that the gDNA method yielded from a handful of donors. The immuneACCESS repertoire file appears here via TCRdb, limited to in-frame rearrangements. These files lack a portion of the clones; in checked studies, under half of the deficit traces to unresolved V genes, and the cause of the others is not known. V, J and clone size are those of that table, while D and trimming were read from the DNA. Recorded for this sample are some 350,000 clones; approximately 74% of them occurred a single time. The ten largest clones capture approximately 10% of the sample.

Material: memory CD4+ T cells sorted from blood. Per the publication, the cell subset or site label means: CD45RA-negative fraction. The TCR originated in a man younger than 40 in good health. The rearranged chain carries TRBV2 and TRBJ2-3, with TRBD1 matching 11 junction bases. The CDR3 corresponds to CASSLGQGGGDTQYF. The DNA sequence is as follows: TGTGCCAGCAGTTTGGGACAGGGGGGCGGAGATACGCAGTATTTT.